Each of the 7 T cell receptor beta chains below was sequenced from the same sample in a study of control samples from healthy donors and cancer patients. TCRdb's copy holds only in-frame clones and misses some; the assay was immunoSEQ multiplex PCR. Of almost 85,000 clones listed, approximately 94% were seen once; the top ten hold approximately 4.8%. Sequenced material: blood. The source of these receptors is a woman under 30 in good health.

This chain uses TRBV11-3 with TRBJ2-5; 7 nucleotides match TRBD1. Germline CDR1 is SGHNT and CDR2 is YENEEA. The J segment lost 2 bases and the V segment lost 5 bases, leaving 5 bases of the junction unmatched. The CDR3 length is 14 residues. The CDR3: CASSLGTAQETQYF. CDR3 sequence (DNA): TGTGCCAGCAGCCTCGGGACAGCACAAGAGACCCAGTACTTC.

The chain has TRBV2 and TRBJ2-6; possibly TRBD2 for D (7 bases). The length of the CDR3 is 15 residues. Trimming removed 7 bases at V and 2 bases at J, with 12 bases between. From germline, CDR1 is SNHLY and CDR2 FYNNEI. The CDR3 DNA reads as TGTGCCAGCATAGGGGGGGCCGCTGGGGCCAACGTCCTGACTTTC. The encoded protein is CASIGGAAGANVLTF. The whole variable domain, remainder taken from reference TRBV2 and TRBJ2-6, is EPEVTQTPSHQVTQMGQEVILRCVPISNHLYFYWYRQILGQKVEFLVSFYNNEISEKSEIFDDQFSVERPDGSNFTLKIRSTKLEDSAMYFCASIGGAAGANVLTFGAGSRLTVL.

This chain joins TRBV11-2 and TRBJ2-7; D unclear. The V end lost 8 bases, the J end lost 0 bases, and 8 bases lay between the germline ends. Germline V lookup: CDR1 SGHAT, CDR2 FQNNGV. The CDR3 has 12 amino acids. The CDR3 nucleotides are TGTGCCAGCCGTCGCACCTCCTACGAGCAGTACTTC. It encodes CASRRTSYEQYF.

The chain carries TRBV11-1 and TRBJ2-7, with D perhaps matching TRBD1 (6 bases). Trimming shortened V by 4 bases and J by 0 bases, and 13 bases separated the two germline ends. This CDR3 comprises 15 residues. The germline gives CDR1 SGHAT, CDR2 FQDESV (reference sequence). The CDR3 loop is CASSSNRDISYEQYF. CDR3 nucleotide sequence: TGTGCCAGCAGCTCGAACCGGGACATCTCCTACGAGCAGTACTTC.

The chain employs TRBV27 and TRBJ2-3; D might be TRBD1 (6 bases). Germline V gene lookup returns CDR1 MNHEY and CDR2 SMNVEV (reference sequence). CDR3 length equals 12 residues. V shed 4 bases and J shed 7 bases, with 9 bases lying between them. In nucleotides, the CDR3 is TGTGCCAGCAGTTCACAGGGTAATACGCAGTATTTT. This gives the protein CASSSQGNTQYF.

The J gene is TRBJ2-1, the V gene TRBV19, with no clear D. This CDR3 has 14 amino acids. In germline, CDR1 is LNHDA, CDR2 SQIVND (reference sequence). With 0 bases removed from V and 7 bases from J, the gap between germline ends came to 10 bases. This chain's CDR3 is CASSIDPGGNEQFF. CDR3 DNA: TGTGCCAGTAGTATAGATCCGGGCGGTAATGAGCAGTTCTTC.

The V gene is TRBV5-1, the J gene TRBJ2-3; unclear D gene. Trimming pared 4 bases from V and 0 bases from J, leaving 18 bases between. This CDR3 spans 17 amino acids. CDR1 and CDR2 from the germline V gene are SGHRS and YFSETQ. The CDR3, as DNA: TGCGCCAGCAGCCATGGGATAACAGATTATAGCACAGATACGCAGTATTTT. It is translated as CASSHGITDYSTDTQYF.